This T cell receptor beta chain originates from a study of T cell responses to AZD1222 COVID-19 vaccine. Study results and caveats: Seropositive at baseline were only a handful of AZD1222 recipients.

The data were produced by immunoSEQ multiplex PCR, yet TCRdb's version contains in-frame clones alone and is incomplete. The sample contains roughly 170,000 clones, 87% of which appear only once. Of note for this clone: Its antigen remains unknown.

Deletions cut 2 bases from V and 5 bases from J, with 19 bases between. Germline CDR1 is SGHAT and CDR2 is FQNNGV. The CDR3 spans 16 residues. V gene TRBV11-2 combines with J gene TRBJ2-7; tentative D call: TRBD1 (6 bases). The sequencing used peripheral blood, collected on day 0 of AZD1222 vaccination. The sequence was obtained from an adult in good health. Here the CDR3 reads CASSLSPTGPRNEQYF. CDR3 bases: TGTGCCAGCAGCTTAAGTCCGACAGGACCCCGGAACGAGCAGTACTTC.